These T cell receptor beta chains were read from a single sample in a study of T-cell reconstitution after alpha-beta-depleted transplantation in children. Each CDR3 protein is one row after TCRdb ran MiXCR on the PCR reads. Among some 530,000 distinct CDR3 sequences listed, about 12% were seen once. The sequences come from PBMCs from the stem cell graft donor, collected from the stem cell graft. These receptor sequences come from a human donor who donated a stem cell graft to a child with combined immunodeficiency. CDR3s include the opening cysteine and the closing phenylalanine or tryptophan. Each record gives: D gene, V gene, J gene, clone size, CDR3 protein, CDR3 DNA. A D gene is named only where the DNA matches it firmly. Part of the rows lack a size; the others show once, few, many or a class for expanded clones.

D gene: .
V gene: TRBV29-1
J gene: TRBJ2-3
clone size: few
CDR3 protein: CSAGVADTQYF
CDR3 DNA: TGCAGCGCGGGGGTTGCAGATACGCAGTATTTT

D gene: .
V gene: TRBV21-1
J gene: TRBJ2-5
clone size: many
CDR3 protein: CASSKKWREGQRAETQYF
CDR3 DNA: TGTGCCAGCAGCAAAAAGTGGCGGGAGGGCCAGAGGGCGGAGACCCAGTACTTC

D gene: .
V gene: TRBV12-3/TRBV12-4
J gene: TRBJ1-2
clone size: few
CDR3 protein: CASSYVRDSNYGYTF
CDR3 DNA: TGTGCCAGCAGCTACGTCCGGGACTCCAACTATGGCTACACCTTC

D gene: TRBD1
V gene: TRBV12-3/TRBV12-4
J gene: TRBJ1-5
clone size: few
CDR3 protein: CASSSYRGGQPQHF
CDR3 DNA: TGTGCCAGCAGCTCCTACAGGGGTGGTCAGCCCCAGCATTTT

D gene: .
V gene: TRBV29-1
J gene: TRBJ2-7
clone size: few
CDR3 protein: CSVRNEGLRYEQYF
CDR3 DNA: TGCAGCGTTCGAAATGAGGGACTCCGCTACGAGCAGTACTTC

D gene: .
V gene: TRBV20-1
J gene: TRBJ2-3
clone size: .
CDR3 protein: CSASRGGYTDTQYF
CDR3 DNA: TGCAGTGCTAGTAGGGGGGGCTACACAGATACGCAGTATTTT

D gene: .
V gene: TRBV24-1
J gene: TRBJ2-7
clone size: few
CDR3 protein: CATSDNRDLDGYEQYF
CDR3 DNA: TGTGCCACCAGTGATAACCGGGACCTCGACGGGTACGAGCAGTACTTC

D gene: .
V gene: TRBV11-3
J gene: TRBJ2-1
clone size: .
CDR3 protein: CASSPRLVVEQFF
CDR3 DNA: TGTGCCAGCAGCCCCAGACTAGTTGTTGAGCAGTTCTTC

D gene: TRBD2
V gene: TRBV12-3/TRBV12-4
J gene: TRBJ2-2
clone size: few
CDR3 protein: CASSATSGKDTGELFF
CDR3 DNA: TGTGCCAGCAGTGCCACTAGCGGGAAAGACACCGGGGAGCTGTTTTTT

D gene: TRBD2
V gene: TRBV9
J gene: TRBJ2-1
clone size: many
CDR3 protein: CASSVGLAGFYNEQFF
CDR3 DNA: TGTGCCAGCAGCGTAGGTCTAGCGGGATTCTACAATGAGCAGTTCTTC

D gene: .
V gene: TRBV12-3/TRBV12-4
J gene: TRBJ2-1
clone size: many
CDR3 protein: CASSPSMGGREWNEQFF
CDR3 DNA: TGTGCCAGCAGTCCCTCCATGGGGGGTAGGGAGTGGAATGAGCAGTTCTTC

D gene: TRBD2
V gene: TRBV7-2
J gene: TRBJ2-1
clone size: .
CDR3 protein: CASSLVGTSGHNEQFF
CDR3 DNA: TGTGCCAGCAGCTTAGTTGGGACTAGCGGCCACAATGAGCAGTTCTTC

D gene: TRBD2
V gene: TRBV5-1
J gene: TRBJ2-3
clone size: many
CDR3 protein: CASSSLAGDHTQYF
CDR3 DNA: TGCGCCAGCAGCTCACTAGCGGGGGACCATACGCAGTATTTT

D gene: .
V gene: TRBV4-3
J gene: TRBJ1-3
clone size: .
CDR3 protein: CASSQVTGTTGDTIYF
CDR3 DNA: TGCGCCAGCAGCCAGGTTACAGGAACAACTGGAGACACCATATATTTT

D gene: .
V gene: TRBV5-5
J gene: TRBJ2-2
clone size: .
CDR3 protein: CASRVPNTGELFF
CDR3 DNA: TGTGCCAGCCGCGTACCGAACACCGGGGAGCTGTTTTTT

D gene: .
V gene: TRBV4-3
J gene: TRBJ1-1
clone size: many
CDR3 protein: CASSHNGNTEAFF
CDR3 DNA: TGCGCCAGCAGCCACAACGGGAACACTGAAGCTTTCTTT

D gene: TRBD2
V gene: TRBV12-3/TRBV12-4
J gene: TRBJ2-1
clone size: many
CDR3 protein: CASTLAGGYNEQFF
CDR3 DNA: TGTGCCAGCACCCTAGCGGGAGGCTACAATGAGCAGTTCTTC

D gene: .
V gene: TRBV5-1
J gene: TRBJ2-1
clone size: few
CDR3 protein: CASSPSLKGLDEQFF
CDR3 DNA: TGCGCCAGCAGCCCCTCACTTAAAGGGTTGGATGAGCAGTTCTTC

D gene: TRBD2
V gene: TRBV12-3/TRBV12-4
J gene: TRBJ2-2
clone size: many
CDR3 protein: CASSSLAGVSTGELFF
CDR3 DNA: TGTGCCAGCAGTTCACTAGCGGGGGTGTCCACCGGGGAGCTGTTTTTT

D gene: .
V gene: TRBV7-3
J gene: TRBJ1-3
clone size: few
CDR3 protein: CASSHGASSGNTIYF
CDR3 DNA: TGTGCCAGCAGCCACGGGGCCAGCTCTGGAAACACCATATATTTT

D gene: TRBD1
V gene: TRBV6-6
J gene: TRBJ2-2
clone size: .
CDR3 protein: CASSQTGAGELFF
CDR3 DNA: TGTGCCAGCAGTCAAACAGGGGCCGGGGAGCTGTTTTTT

D gene: .
V gene: TRBV24-1
J gene: TRBJ2-7
clone size: few
CDR3 protein: CATTGGVGALASYEQYF
CDR3 DNA: TGTGCCACCACTGGAGGTGTGGGGGCTTTGGCCTCCTACGAGCAGTACTTC

D gene: TRBD1
V gene: TRBV27
J gene: TRBJ1-2
clone size: .
CDR3 protein: CASSYSDRVGGYTF
CDR3 DNA: TGTGCCAGCAGTTATTCCGACAGGGTTGGTGGCTACACCTTC

D gene: TRBD1
V gene: TRBV28
J gene: TRBJ2-3
clone size: few
CDR3 protein: CASSSPGQGITDTQYF
CDR3 DNA: TGTGCCAGCAGTTCCCCCGGACAGGGTATCACAGATACGCAGTATTTT

D gene: TRBD2
V gene: TRBV18
J gene: TRBJ2-1
clone size: few
CDR3 protein: CASSESPPAGGTGGEQFF
CDR3 DNA: TGTGCCAGCTCCGAGTCCCCCCCAGCGGGAGGCACGGGGGGTGAGCAGTTCTTC

D gene: .
V gene: TRBV12-3/TRBV12-4
J gene: TRBJ2-1
clone size: .
CDR3 protein: CASSLVVTSYNEQFF
CDR3 DNA: TGTGCCAGCAGTTTAGTCGTGACCTCCTACAATGAGCAGTTCTTC

D gene: .
V gene: TRBV9
J gene: TRBJ2-3
clone size: many
CDR3 protein: CASSVVRSTDTQYF
CDR3 DNA: TGTGCCAGCAGCGTAGTACGGTCCACAGATACGCAGTATTTT

D gene: .
V gene: TRBV9
J gene: TRBJ1-6
clone size: few
CDR3 protein: CASSVDDYNSPLHF
CDR3 DNA: TGTGCCAGCAGCGTAGATGACTATAATTCACCCCTCCACTTT

D gene: .
V gene: TRBV29-1
J gene: TRBJ2-1
clone size: few
CDR3 protein: CSARLVSNEQFF
CDR3 DNA: TGCAGCGCCAGACTAGTTTCCAATGAGCAGTTCTTC

D gene: .
V gene: TRBV6-5
J gene: TRBJ1-1
clone size: .
CDR3 protein: CASSYSWGGQAFF
CDR3 DNA: TGTGCCAGCAGTTACTCGTGGGGGGGGCAAGCTTTCTTT

D gene: TRBD2
V gene: TRBV12-3/TRBV12-4
J gene: TRBJ2-1
clone size: .
CDR3 protein: CASRSSLAGGVSEQFF
CDR3 DNA: TGTGCCAGCAGATCTAGTCTAGCGGGAGGAGTGAGTGAGCAGTTCTTC

D gene: .
V gene: TRBV11-2
J gene: TRBJ1-1
clone size: .
CDR3 protein: CASGTRPTEAFF
CDR3 DNA: TGTGCCAGCGGTACTCGACCCACTGAAGCTTTCTTT

D gene: .
V gene: TRBV7-8
J gene: TRBJ2-7
clone size: .
CDR3 protein: CASTRGGLGSDYEQYF
CDR3 DNA: TGTGCCAGCACCCGAGGGGGGTTGGGGTCAGATTACGAGCAGTACTTC

D gene: TRBD1
V gene: TRBV6-1
J gene: TRBJ2-3
clone size: many
CDR3 protein: CASSEDRALTDTQYF
CDR3 DNA: TGTGCCAGCAGTGAGGACAGGGCCCTCACAGATACGCAGTATTTT

D gene: TRBD2
V gene: TRBV7-8
J gene: TRBJ2-3
clone size: many
CDR3 protein: CASSLRTSGSRDTQYF
CDR3 DNA: TGTGCCAGCAGCTTAAGGACTAGCGGGAGTCGAGATACGCAGTATTTT

D gene: .
V gene: TRBV12-3/TRBV12-4
J gene: TRBJ2-7
clone size: few
CDR3 protein: CASHDNREGYEQYF
CDR3 DNA: TGTGCCAGCCACGATAACAGGGAGGGTTACGAGCAGTACTTC

D gene: TRBD1
V gene: TRBV28
J gene: TRBJ2-7
clone size: .
CDR3 protein: CASSLIDRVDEQYF
CDR3 DNA: TGTGCCAGCAGTTTAATCGACAGGGTCGACGAGCAGTACTTC

D gene: TRBD2
V gene: TRBV12-3/TRBV12-4
J gene: TRBJ2-2
clone size: few
CDR3 protein: CASSKRGGRNTGELFF
CDR3 DNA: TGTGCCAGCAGCAAGCGGGGGGGCCGGAACACCGGGGAGCTGTTTTTT

D gene: .
V gene: TRBV28
J gene: TRBJ2-7
clone size: few
CDR3 protein: CASSPSQYSYEQYF
CDR3 DNA: TGTGCCAGCAGTCCGTCTCAATATTCCTACGAGCAGTACTTC

D gene: TRBD2
V gene: TRBV12-3/TRBV12-4
J gene: TRBJ2-1
clone size: many
CDR3 protein: CASSLAGRNGVVFF
CDR3 DNA: TGTGCCAGCAGTTTAGCCGGGAGGAATGGTGTAGTGTTCTTC

D gene: .
V gene: TRBV4-3
J gene: TRBJ2-2
clone size: few
CDR3 protein: CASSQDLGPTGELFF
CDR3 DNA: TGCGCCAGCAGCCAAGATCTTGGCCCCACCGGGGAGCTGTTTTTT

D gene: .
V gene: TRBV18
J gene: TRBJ2-1
clone size: .
CDR3 protein: CASSPPGEQFF
CDR3 DNA: TGTGCCAGCTCACCACCGGGTGAGCAGTTCTTC

D gene: TRBD2
V gene: TRBV7-6
J gene: TRBJ2-1
clone size: .
CDR3 protein: CASSFGTSGRGTNEQFF
CDR3 DNA: TGTGCCAGCAGCTTTGGGACTAGCGGGAGGGGCACGAATGAGCAGTTCTTC

D gene: TRBD1
V gene: TRBV7-2
J gene: TRBJ1-2
clone size: few
CDR3 protein: CASSLAQGEGGYTF
CDR3 DNA: TGTGCCAGCAGCTTAGCACAGGGGGAGGGGGGCTACACCTTC

D gene: .
V gene: TRBV20-1
J gene: TRBJ1-3
clone size: .
CDR3 protein: CSVRSGNTIYF
CDR3 DNA: TGCAGTGTTAGATCTGGAAACACCATATATTTT